The rows below give T cell receptor beta chains drawn from one sample of a study of blood T cell repertoires in COVID-19. Clones were sequenced by immunoSEQ multiplex PCR, and TCRdb holds only the in-frame ones, with some missing. The sample records about 350,000 clones, 80% to 90% being singletons. Sequencing was carried out using peripheral blood. These receptors were obtained from an older woman with COVID-19, enrolled during active disease. Both conserved end residues are part of each CDR3. Fields, in order: J gene, D gene, clone size, V gene, CDR3 protein, CDR3 DNA. A D gene is named only where the DNA matches it firmly. Part of the rows lack a size; the others show once, few, many or a class for expanded clones.

>TRBJ2-5|TRBD2|.|TRBV7-8
CASSWLAGAGETQYF
TGTGCCAGCAGCTGGCTAGCGGGGGCGGGGGAGACCCAGTACTTC
>TRBJ2-7|.|.|TRBV3-1/TRBV3-2
CASTSRDSNSYEQYF
TGTGCCAGCACCTCCAGGGACTCGAACTCCTACGAGCAGTACTTC
>TRBJ1-1|TRBD1|once|TRBV30
CAWKGGTGGEGMNTEAFF
TGTGCCTGGAAAGGCGGGACAGGGGGGGAAGGCATGAACACTGAAGCTTTCTTT
>TRBJ1-5|.|.|TRBV6-5
CASSSYSNQPQHF
TGTGCCAGCAGCTCTTATAGCAATCAGCCCCAGCATTTT
>TRBJ1-6|.|.|TRBV5-6
CASSLRTPYNSPLHF
TGTGCCAGCAGCTTGCGGACTCCGTATAATTCACCCCTCCACTTT
>TRBJ1-1|.|.|TRBV12-3/TRBV12-4
CASSPPTRVAFF
TGTGCCAGCAGCCCTCCAACGAGGGTAGCTTTCTTT
>TRBJ1-2|.|.|TRBV3-1/TRBV3-2
CASSLWTDSDGYTF
TGTGCCAGCAGCCTGTGGACAGATTCAGATGGCTACACCTTC
>TRBJ2-5|.|.|TRBV5-6
CASSLAGLQETQYF
TGTGCCAGCAGCTTGGCTGGCCTCCAGGAGACCCAGTACTTC
>TRBJ2-7|TRBD2|.|TRBV13
CANAPLSGGENEQYF
TGTGCCAACGCACCCCTTAGCGGGGGGGAAAACGAGCAGTACTTC
>TRBJ2-3|.|.|TRBV27
CASSYPQGNTQYF
TGTGCCAGCAGTTACCCACAGGGCAATACGCAGTATTTT
>TRBJ1-1|.|.|TRBV29-1
CSVVIGAHTEAFF
TGCAGCGTTGTGATAGGGGCTCACACTGAAGCTTTCTTT
>TRBJ1-1|TRBD1|.|TRBV4-1
CASSQADRGIVTNTEAFF
TGCGCCAGCAGCCAAGCGGACAGGGGGATTGTCACGAACACTGAAGCTTTCTTT
>TRBJ1-5|.|.|TRBV7-2
CASSLGGGVSQPQHF
TGTGCCAGCAGCTTAGGAGGGGGGGTATCCCAGCCCCAGCATTTT
>TRBJ1-2|TRBD1|.|TRBV7-9
CASSAGQGLRYGYTF
TGTGCCAGCAGCGCGGGACAGGGCCTTCGATATGGCTACACCTTC
>TRBJ2-2|TRBD1|.|TRBV5-1
CASHGTGSTGELFF
TGCGCCAGCCACGGGACAGGGAGCACCGGGGAGCTGTTTTTT
>TRBJ1-2|.|.|TRBV2
CASSEAQGSYGYTF
TGTGCCAGCAGTGAAGCACAGGGATCCTATGGCTACACCTTC
>TRBJ2-3|TRBD1|.|TRBV5-6
CASSEQGPDTQYF
TGTGCCAGCAGCGAACAGGGGCCAGATACGCAGTATTTT
>TRBJ2-2|.|.|TRBV7-9
CASSSPLTGYTGELFF
TGTGCCAGCAGCTCCCCGCTAACAGGGTACACCGGGGAGCTGTTTTTT
>TRBJ2-7|.|.|TRBV12-3/TRBV12-4
CASSFTGFEQYF
TGTGCCAGCAGTTTCACAGGGTTTGAGCAGTACTTC
>TRBJ1-5|TRBD1|.|TRBV4-2
CASSRQGDNQPQHF
TGTGCCAGCAGCCGACAGGGAGACAATCAGCCCCAGCATTTT
>TRBJ2-4|.|.|TRBV3-1/TRBV3-2
CASSRLSEAKNIQYF
TGTGCCAGCAGCCGTCTCAGCGAGGCCAAAAACATTCAGTACTTC
>TRBJ1-6|.|.|TRBV27
CASSPFKSSYNSPLHF
TGTGCCAGCAGCCCTTTTAAGAGCTCCTATAATTCACCCCTCCACTTT
>TRBJ2-1|TRBD2|.|TRBV18
CASSVLAGGSYNEQFF
TGTGCCAGCTCAGTTCTAGCGGGGGGTTCCTACAATGAGCAGTTCTTC
>TRBJ2-1|.|.|TRBV7-2
CASSLEEGIDEQFF
TGTGCCAGCAGCTTAGAGGAGGGTATCGATGAGCAGTTCTTC
>TRBJ1-1|.|.|TRBV25-1
CASSVGLLNTEAFF
TGTGCCAGCAGTGTAGGACTCTTGAACACTGAAGCTTTCTTT
>TRBJ1-6|.|.|TRBV9
CASSVGGRNSPLHF
TGTGCCAGCAGCGTAGGGGGGCGGAATTCACCCCTCCACTTT
>TRBJ1-1|.|.|TRBV2
CASNRERNTEAFF
TGTGCCAGCAATCGAGAGCGGAACACTGAAGCTTTCTTT
>TRBJ2-1|TRBD2|.|TRBV15
CATSRLPPLAGDEQFF
TGTGCCACCAGCAGACTCCCTCCCCTAGCGGGGGATGAGCAGTTCTTC